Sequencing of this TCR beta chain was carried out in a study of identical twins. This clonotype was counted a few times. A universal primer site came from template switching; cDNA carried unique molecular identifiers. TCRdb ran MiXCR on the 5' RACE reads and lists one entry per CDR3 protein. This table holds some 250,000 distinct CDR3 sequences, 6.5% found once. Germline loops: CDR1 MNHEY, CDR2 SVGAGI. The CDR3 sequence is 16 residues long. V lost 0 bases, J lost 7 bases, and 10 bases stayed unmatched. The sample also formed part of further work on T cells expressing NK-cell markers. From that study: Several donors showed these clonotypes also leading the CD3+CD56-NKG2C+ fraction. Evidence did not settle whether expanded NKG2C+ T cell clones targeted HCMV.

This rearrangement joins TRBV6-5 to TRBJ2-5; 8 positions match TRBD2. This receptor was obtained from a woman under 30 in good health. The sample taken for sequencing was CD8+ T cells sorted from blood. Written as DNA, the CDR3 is TGTGCCAGCAGTTACTCCGGAAGCGGGGGAAGAGGGACCCAGTACTTC. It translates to CASSYSGSGGRGTQYF.